The 15 T cell receptor beta chains in this list originate from one sample, sequenced in a study of cytomegalovirus exposure and HLA in healthy donors. The study ran its PCR with 60 Vbeta and 13 Jbeta primers. The method was immunoSEQ multiplex PCR; TCRdb's version includes in-frame clones alone and lacks a portion of them. The sample has approximately 150,000 clones, over 70% seen once; the top ten hold roughly 7%. The sample taken for sequencing was PBMCs. Receptors originate from a woman between 40 and 50 years old in good health and CMV-seropositive.

In this sample, this clone turned up a few times. This chain joins TRBV25-1 and TRBJ1-1; the D gene is possibly TRBD1 (5 bases). Per germline, CDR1 MGHDK and CDR2 SYGVNS. Trimming left V 0 bases short and J 1 base short, with 12 bases between. The CDR3 has 16 residues. In DNA form, the CDR3 reads TGTGCCAGCAGTGAATATTCAGGGAGGAAGAACACTGAAGCTTTCTTT. Its protein product is CASSEYSGRKNTEAFF.

CDR3 amino acids: CASSPSPLIGYTF. CDR3 sequence (DNA): TGTGCCAGCAGCCCCTCTCCCCTAATTGGCTACACCTTC. The J gene is TRBJ1-2, the V gene TRBV7-2; D remains unclear. Germline V gives CDR1 SGHTA, CDR2 FQGNSA. This CDR3 has 13 amino acids. V was cut by 5 bases and J by 7 bases, with 14 bases left in between.

This clone was seen only a few times. V gene TRBV6-6 combines with J gene TRBJ2-7; no reliable D call. Germline CDR1 reads MNHNY; CDR2 reads SVGAGI (reference sequence). Trimming shortened V by 0 bases and J by 6 bases, and 3 bases separated the two germline ends. This CDR3 region has 11 residues. CDR3 coding DNA: TGTGCCAGCAGTTACTCGAGCGAGCAGTACTTC. It is translated as CASSYSSEQYF.

The chain recombines TRBV18 with TRBJ1-6; TRBD1 aligns across 8 bases. The V gene end was trimmed by 1 base and the J gene end by 8 bases; junction bases not matched to a gene: 7. Per the germline V gene, CDR1 is KGHSH and CDR2 is LQKENI. This CDR3 has 16 amino acids. The CDR3 region has the DNA TGTGCCAGCTCACCACTTCCAGGGGGCGAATATTCACCCCTCCACTTT. Its protein product is CASSPLPGGEYSPLHF.

This rearrangement joins TRBV5-6 to TRBJ2-7; no firm D call. This CDR3 has 12 amino acids. V was trimmed by 1 base and J by 3 bases, leaving 5 bases between them. Germline V gene data show CDR1 as SGHDT and CDR2 as YYEEEE. DNA for the CDR3: TGTGCCAGCAGCTTGCTACGCTACGAGCAGTACTTC. Its protein product is CASSLLRYEQYF.

The chain employs TRBV27 and TRBJ2-1, with TRBD2 matching over 13 bases. The ends lost 5 bases at V and 6 bases at J; junction bases unmatched: 7. The germline V gene encodes CDR1 MNHEY and CDR2 SMNVEV (reference sequence). The CDR3 has 16 amino acids. CDR3: CASSTLTSGGGNEQFF. The CDR3 bases are TGTGCCAGCAGTACCCTCACTAGCGGGGGGGGCAATGAGCAGTTCTTC.

V and J are TRBV5-4 and TRBJ1-1; D is possibly TRBD1 (5 bases). V lost 5 bases to trimming and J lost 2 bases, with 19 bases between them. The V gene's germline CDR1 is SGHNT and CDR2 YYREEE (reference sequence). The CDR3 runs to 16 residues. The CDR3 region is CASRDAAGNRNTEAFF. The CDR3 bases are TGTGCCAGCAGGGACGCCGCAGGGAACCGTAACACTGAAGCTTTCTTT.

The chain combines TRBV2 with TRBJ2-5, with D unresolved. The CDR3 extends over 12 amino acids. Per the germline V gene, CDR1 is SNHLY and CDR2 is FYNNEI. V lost 2 bases and J lost 5, with 6 bases in between. The CDR3 coding sequence is TGTGCCAGCAGTGAACCCCCGGAGACCCAGTACTTC. As protein: CASSEPPETQYF.

The V gene is TRBV9, the J gene TRBJ1-2; a weak D match, TRBD1 (5 bases). V lost 4 bases, J lost 5 bases, and 18 bases lay in between. Germline loops: CDR1 SGDLS, CDR2 YYNGEE. The CDR3 is 15 amino acids. The CDR3: CASSRKQADPYGYTF. As DNA, the CDR3 is TGTGCCAGCAGCCGAAAACAGGCCGACCCTTATGGCTACACCTTC. Variable domain in full (rest from reference TRBV9 and TRBJ1-2): DSGVTQTPKHLITATGQRVTLRCSPRSGDLSVYWYQQSLDQGLQFLIQYYNGEERAKGNILERFSAQQFPDLHSELNLSSLELGDSALYFCASSRKQADPYGYTFGSGTRLTVV.

This clone was counted ten times or more. The chain employs TRBV25-1 and TRBJ2-1; D gene ambiguous. This CDR3 has 16 amino acids. Germline-derived CDR1 and CDR2 are MGHDK and SYGVNS. Trimming pared 3 bases from V and 2 bases from J, leaving 14 bases between. CDR3 DNA sequence: TGTGCCAGCAGTGAGTCGACAATTAGAACCTACAATGAGCAGTTCTTC. It yields the protein CASSESTIRTYNEQFF.

This clone was observed a handful of times. The chain employs TRBV7-2 and TRBJ1-2; 7 bases map to TRBD1. V gave up 5 bases and J gave up 3 bases; unmatched junction bases: 6. Germline values: CDR1 SGHTA, CDR2 FQGNSA. The CDR3 consists of 14 residues. CDR3 sequence: CASSQLTGDYGYTF. CDR3 nucleotides: TGTGCCAGCAGCCAACTTACAGGGGACTATGGCTACACCTTC.

This clone has just a few counts. The chain carries TRBV5-6 and TRBJ2-7; 7 bases align to TRBD1. V was pared by 4 bases and J by 3 bases, with 4 bases of the junction left unmatched. The CDR3 length is 13 residues. Germline V gene sequence: CDR1 SGHDT, CDR2 YYEEEE. In DNA form, the CDR3 reads TGTGCCAGCAGCCCGGACAGGAACTACGAGCAGTACTTC. This encodes CASSPDRNYEQYF.

The rearrangement links TRBV2 to TRBJ2-5, with 8 bases fitting TRBD2. The V segment lost 6 bases and the J segment 5 bases; nucleotides outside the gene matches: 8. The germline V gene encodes CDR1 SNHLY and CDR2 FYNNEI. The length of the CDR3 is 14 residues. CDR3 coding DNA: TGTGCCAGCAGCGCGGGACTAGATGTGGAGACCCAGTACTTC. This sequence encodes CASSAGLDVETQYF.

The chain combines TRBV19 with TRBJ2-1; 7 nucleotides align to TRBD2. This CDR3 has 10 residues. V lost 8 bases to trimming and J lost 9 bases; unmatched junction nucleotides: 1. Germline assignment: CDR1 LNHDA and CDR2 SQIVND (reference sequence). The CDR3 is CASERGEQFF. Here the CDR3 DNA reads TGTGCCAGTGAGCGGGGTGAGCAGTTCTTC.

The chain combines TRBV5-4 with TRBJ2-5, with 7 bases aligning to TRBD2. CDR1 SGHNT and CDR2 YYREEE come from the germline V gene (reference sequence). The trim removed 3 bases at V and 1 base at J, leaving 12 bases unmatched. CDR3 length equals 17 residues. The CDR3 DNA is TGTGCCAGCAGCTCGAGGGTGTTTGGACTAGGCCAAGAGACCCAGTACTTC. Translated: CASSSRVFGLGQETQYF.